The 13 T cell receptor beta chains listed next were all sequenced from one sample in a study of blood T cells in healthy people across ages. A sample-barcoded 5' primer and a J-beta primer mix were used in a second PCR of about 7 to 11 cycles. TCRdb independently ran MiXCR on the 5' RACE reads; one entry per CDR3 protein. The table records around 2 million distinct CDR3 sequences, 35% to 50% of them present only once. The sequencing sample was made of blood. These receptors originate from a human donor in good health.

The V call is TRBV3-1, the J call TRBJ2-1; D possibly corresponds to TRBD2 (6 bases). CDR3 length: 12 amino acids. Between the trimmed V and J ends, which lost 1 base and 15 bases, there was a span of 13 bases. Germline CDR1 LGHDT, CDR2 YNNKEL (reference sequence). CDR3 coding DNA: TGTGCCAGCAGCCAAGCTGGACTACCCGTGTTCTTC. Encoded protein: CASSQAGLPVFF.

This chain links TRBV7-2 with TRBJ2-3; no definite D call. CDR1 and CDR2 from the germline V gene are SGHTA and FQGNSA. The CDR3 has 15 amino acids. Trimming took off 5 bases at V and 6 bases at J, with 18 bases between the two ends. Here the CDR3 reads CASSLSSRSWDTQYF. The DNA of the CDR3 is TGTGCCAGCAGCCTATCCAGCCGGAGTTGGGATACGCAGTATTTT.

About this clonotype: A read error may explain this, as a much larger clone is one base away. The V and J genes are TRBV6-6 and TRBJ2-4; possibly TRBD1 for D (5 bases). The J call is in doubt because the DNA end fits TRBJ2-7 better. The germline CDR1 and CDR2 sequences are MNHNY and SVGAGI (reference sequence). CDR3 length: 14 amino acids. As DNA, the CDR3 is TGTGCCAGCAGTCATACCCGGACATCCTACGAGCAGTACTTC. Protein product: CASSHTRTSYEQYF.

This chain joins TRBV27 and TRBJ1-2; D gene unclear. Per germline, CDR1 MNHEY and CDR2 SMNVEV (reference sequence). Trimming took 3 bases from V and 8 from J, leaving 13 bases between them. This CDR3 comprises 13 residues. The CDR3 protein is CASSFGPGWGYTF. CDR3 in DNA: TGTGCCAGCAGTTTTGGACCGGGCTGGGGCTACACCTTC.

The chain recombines TRBV4-1 with TRBJ1-4; D gene unclear. Trimming cost V 2 bases and J 7 bases, with 5 bases left between them. Germline V gives CDR1 MGHRA, CDR2 YSYEKL. The CDR3 extends over 12 amino acids. The CDR3 bases are TGCGCCAGCAGCCAAACTCCTGAAAAACTGTTTTTT. Its translation is CASSQTPEKLFF.

J is TRBJ2-7 and V is TRBV7-2; the match to TRBD2 covers 7 bases. The germline CDR1 and CDR2 sequences are SGHTA and FQGNSA. Trimming took 1 base from V and 4 from J; bases not matched to a gene: 10. This CDR3 is 16 amino acids long. CDR3 DNA: TGTGCCAGCAGCTTAGTGGTGACTAGCCCTCCGTACGAGCAGTACTTC. Translation: CASSLVVTSPPYEQYF.

Worth noting for this clonotype: At one of its ends the junction is not consistent with the germline gene, which may arise from a read error. The V and J genes are TRBV20-1 and TRBJ2-7; no clear D. The DNA end is more similar to TRBJ2-5, so the J call may be wrong. CDR3 length: 13 amino acids. CDR1 and CDR2 (germline): DFQATT, SNEGSKA (reference sequence). The CDR3 sequence: CSARDLFNETQYF. As DNA, the CDR3 is TGCAGTGCGAGAGATTTGTTCAACGAGACCCAGTACTTC.

The chain uses TRBV28 and TRBJ1-2; 7 bases match TRBD1. The CDR3 is made up of 13 amino acids. Per germline, CDR1 MDHEN and CDR2 SYDVKM. V dropped 3 bases and J dropped 12; count of bases not matched to a gene: 10. CDR3 DNA sequence: TGTGCCAGCAGTTTTGAGGGGGCGATCGCTAACACCTTC. Translation: CASSFEGAIANTF.

In its sample, this clonotype was seen a few times. The chain recombines TRBV4-2 with TRBJ2-2; tentative D call: TRBD2 (6 bases). The length of the CDR3 is 14 residues. CDR1 is LGHNA and CDR2 is YNFKEQ in the germline V gene. V was trimmed by 4 bases and J by 7 bases, leaving 13 bases between them. This CDR3 reads CASSLGLQGGELFF. The CDR3 nucleotides read TGTGCCAGCAGCCTGGGACTCCAGGGCGGGGAGCTGTTTTTT.

The gene calls are TRBV7-2 and TRBJ2-1; D perhaps matches TRBD1 (5 bases). Trimming pared 3 bases from V and 7 bases from J, leaving 10 bases between. This CDR3 contains 13 residues. Germline V CDR1 and CDR2: SGHTA, FQGNSA. The CDR3 DNA follows: TGTGCCAGCAGCTTCCGACAGCTAAATGAGCAGTTCTTC. It is translated as CASSFRQLNEQFF.

Comment on this clonotype: At one of its ends the junction is not consistent with the germline gene, which may arise from a read error. The chain uses TRBV27 and TRBJ2-5, with D possibly matching TRBD1 (6 bases). Germline CDR1 is MNHEY and CDR2 is SMNVEV (reference sequence). The length of the CDR3 is 16 residues. The CDR3 DNA follows: TGTGCCAGCAGTTTCGGTCGGGCAGGGGACCAGGAGACCCAGTACTTC. Its translation is CASSFGRAGDQETQYF.

The genes are TRBV4-3 and TRBJ1-2; the D is unclear. Germline lookup yields CDR1 LGHNA and CDR2 YSLEER. V dropped 3 bases and J dropped 8 bases, with 19 bases sitting between them. This CDR3 is 15 amino acids long. The CDR3 sequence: CASSHGIPTPGGYTF. As DNA, the CDR3 is TGCGCCAGCAGCCACGGGATTCCCACGCCGGGAGGCTACACCTTC.

The chain joins TRBV5-5 to TRBJ2-1, with D uncertain. CDR3 length equals 14 residues. Germline lookup yields CDR1 SGHKS and CDR2 YYEKEE (reference sequence). With 0 bases removed from V and 8 bases from J, the gap between germline ends came to 12 bases. The CDR3 protein is CASSLGVRWDEQFF. For the CDR3, the DNA is TGTGCCAGCAGCTTGGGGGTTCGGTGGGATGAGCAGTTCTTC.